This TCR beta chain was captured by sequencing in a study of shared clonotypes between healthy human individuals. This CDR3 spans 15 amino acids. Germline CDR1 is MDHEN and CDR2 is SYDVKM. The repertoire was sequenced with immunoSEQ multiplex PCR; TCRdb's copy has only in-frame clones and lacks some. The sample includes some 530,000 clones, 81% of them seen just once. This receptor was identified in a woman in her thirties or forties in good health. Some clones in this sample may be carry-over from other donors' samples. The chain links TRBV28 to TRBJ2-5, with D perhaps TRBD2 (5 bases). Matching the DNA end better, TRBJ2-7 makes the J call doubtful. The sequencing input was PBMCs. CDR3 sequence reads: CASSLLPLVTYEQYF. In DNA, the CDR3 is TGTGCCAGCAGTCTCCTCCCACTAGTTACCTACGAGCAGTACTTC.